This paragraph reports one TCR beta chain. Its antigen is undetermined. The sample originates from a study of CXCR3-negative and CXCR3-positive naive CD8 T cells. Study-wide results and caveats: The study found more hydrophobic TRB CDR3s in CXCR3-positive naive cells than in CXCR3-negative naive cells. TCR interaction strength was inferred from TRB CDR3 physicochemistry, as CD5 matched across naive subsets. Unlike memory cells, which differed, naive CXCR3-negative and CXCR3-positive cells had similar TRBV-TRBJ usage.

Identification of naive CD8+ T cells rested on CD45RO-CCR7+CD27+CD95- status. The germline V gene has CDR1 SNHLY and CDR2 FYNNEI. The CDR3 sequence is 12 residues long. The study made its TRB cDNA libraries by 5' RACE, adding UMI labels. TCRdb reprocessed the 5' RACE reads and reports one entry per CDR3 protein, with no DNA. The ten top clones account for 1.5% to 2%, within a sample of 45,000 or so distinct CDR3 sequences. The chain links TRBV2 to TRBJ2-1; the TRBD2 assignment by TCRdb is unverifiable without DNA. The sample taken for sequencing was naive CXCR3- CD8+ T cells from blood. Subset specified: CD45RO-CCR7+CD27+CD95- naive CD8+ T cells lacking CXCR3 (TNR3-). The receptor was derived from a human donor in good health. Some clones in this sample may be carry-over from other donors' samples. The CDR3 sequence is CASTLTNSKQFF.